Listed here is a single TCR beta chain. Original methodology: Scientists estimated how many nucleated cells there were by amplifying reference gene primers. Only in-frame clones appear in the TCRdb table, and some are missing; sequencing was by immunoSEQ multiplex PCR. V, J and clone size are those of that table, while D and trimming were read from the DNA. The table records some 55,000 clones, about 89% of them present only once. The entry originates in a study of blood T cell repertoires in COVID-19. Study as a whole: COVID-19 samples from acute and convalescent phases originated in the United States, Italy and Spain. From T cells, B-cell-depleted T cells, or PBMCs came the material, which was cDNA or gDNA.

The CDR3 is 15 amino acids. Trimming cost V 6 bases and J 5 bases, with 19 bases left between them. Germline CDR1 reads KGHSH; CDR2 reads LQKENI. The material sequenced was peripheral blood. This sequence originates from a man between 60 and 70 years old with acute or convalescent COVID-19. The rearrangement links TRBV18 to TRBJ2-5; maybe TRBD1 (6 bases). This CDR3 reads CASSPTGTSGETQYF. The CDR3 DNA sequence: TGTGCCAGCTCGCCCACAGGGACCTCCGGGGAGACCCAGTACTTC.